Included here is one TCR beta chain sequence, with context. The record originates from a study of blood T cell repertoires in COVID-19. On the study more broadly: Researchers got acute and convalescent COVID-19 samples from the United States, Italy and Spain. In each case, the material was cDNA or gDNA derived from T cells, B-cell-depleted T cells, or PBMCs.

The Seattle site enrolled patients during active infection and followed them longitudinally. Germline CDR1 is ENHRY and CDR2 is SYGVKD. After removal of 8 bases from V and 3 bases from J, the junction contained 5 bases not matched to a gene. The CDR3 length is 13 residues. How the authors handled the data: It was from reference gene primer amplification that nucleated cell counts were estimated. Libraries were prepared by immunoSEQ multiplex PCR; TCRdb keeps only in-frame clonotypes and omits some of them. V and J calls and clone size are given by that table; D and trimming were obtained from the DNA. The repertoire holds fewer than 700,000 clones, 85% to 90% seen once, with around 7.8% in the top ten.

J is TRBJ1-1 and V is TRBV10-3; 8 nucleotides line up with TRBD1. The sequence derives from a woman aged 45-65 years with COVID-19, enrolled during active disease. Material: peripheral blood. CDR3 DNA: TGTGCCATCGGTACAGGGGGAGACACTGAAGCTTTCTTT. Its translation is CAIGTGGDTEAFF.